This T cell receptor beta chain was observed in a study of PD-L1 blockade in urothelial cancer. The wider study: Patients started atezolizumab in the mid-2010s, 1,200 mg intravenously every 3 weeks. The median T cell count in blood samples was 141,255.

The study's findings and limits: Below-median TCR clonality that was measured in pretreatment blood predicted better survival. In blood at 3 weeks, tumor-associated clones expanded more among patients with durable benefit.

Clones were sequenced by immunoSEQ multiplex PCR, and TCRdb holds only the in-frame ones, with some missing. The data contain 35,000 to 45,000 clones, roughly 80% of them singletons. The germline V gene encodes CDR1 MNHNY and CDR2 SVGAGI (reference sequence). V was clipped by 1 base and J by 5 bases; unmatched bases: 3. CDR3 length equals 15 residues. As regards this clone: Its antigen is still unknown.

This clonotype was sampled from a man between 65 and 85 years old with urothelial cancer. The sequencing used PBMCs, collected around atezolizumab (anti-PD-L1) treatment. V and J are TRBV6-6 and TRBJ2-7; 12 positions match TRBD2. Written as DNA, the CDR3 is TGTGCCAGCAGTTACTACGGACTAGCGGGAAACGAGCAGTACTTC. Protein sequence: CASSYYGLAGNEQYF.